These T cell receptor beta chains were read from a single sample in a study of CXCR3-negative and CXCR3-positive naive CD8 T cells. With the 5' RACE reads reprocessed, TCRdb shows one record per CDR3 protein and no DNA. This repertoire includes 55,000 to 75,000 distinct CDR3 sequences. The sequenced sample consisted of naive CXCR3+ CD8+ T cells from blood. The receptors here all came from a human donor in good health. Some clones in this sample may be carry-over from other donors' samples. The CDR3 runs from the conserved cysteine through the conserved F or W. Each record gives: J gene, V gene, CDR3 length, CDR3 protein.

J: TRBJ1-2; V: TRBV15; length: 14; CDR3: CATSRVNRANGYTF
J: TRBJ2-7; V: TRBV4-3; length: 18; CDR3: CASSQVGGPGQLSYEQYF
J: TRBJ2-1; V: TRBV6-5; length: 14; CDR3: CASSLSGGVYEQFF
J: TRBJ2-1; V: TRBV5-5; length: 18; CDR3: CASSLVSGGLVWLNEQFF
J: TRBJ2-4; V: TRBV20-1; length: 16; CDR3: CSARDRNYSWGDIQYF
J: TRBJ1-1; V: TRBV6-4; length: 12; CDR3: CASRGPGTEAFF
J: TRBJ2-7; V: TRBV18; length: 15; CDR3: CASSPQGTGVYEQYF
J: TRBJ2-1; V: TRBV12-2; length: 17; CDR3: CASRLIASGGLINEQFF
J: TRBJ1-4; V: TRBV25-1; length: 16; CDR3: CASSEYSQPTNEKLFF
J: TRBJ2-7; V: TRBV28; length: 14; CDR3: CASSFQGPWWEQYF
J: TRBJ2-7; V: TRBV6-2/TRBV6-3; length: 11; CDR3: CASSYIHEQYF
J: TRBJ1-1; V: TRBV7-2; length: 13; CDR3: CASSEQDYTEAFF
J: TRBJ2-1; V: TRBV6-5; length: 16; CDR3: CASSPIAGVDYNEQFF
J: TRBJ2-1; V: TRBV6-4; length: 14; CDR3: CASSETTGGNEQFF
J: TRBJ2-7; V: TRBV12-5; length: 14; CDR3: CASGTTGDPYEQYF
J: TRBJ2-7; V: TRBV28; length: 11; CDR3: CASSPSDEQYF
J: TRBJ2-7; V: TRBV4-3; length: 16; CDR3: CASSQGLQGASYEQYF
J: TRBJ2-5; V: TRBV7-2; length: 15; CDR3: CASSETGTAWETQYF
J: TRBJ2-1; V: TRBV20-1; length: 14; CDR3: CSARDTGSREVTFF
J: TRBJ1-5; V: TRBV6-2/TRBV6-3; length: 18; CDR3: CASSYLAGALHSNQPQHF
J: TRBJ1-2; V: TRBV14; length: 16; CDR3: CASSQVEGGSDYGYTF
J: TRBJ1-1; V: TRBV7-3; length: 15; CDR3: CASSSDPGGDTEAFF
J: TRBJ2-1; V: TRBV4-1; length: 16; CDR3: CASSQEGRDSYNEQFF